This entry lists 11 T cell receptor beta chains sequenced from one sample in a study of regulatory T cells in long-lasting Graves disease. Specified time point: newly diagnosed GD, antithyroid drugs for less than 3 months. The TCR library was made from RNA that had been extracted from PBMCs in TRIzol. According to the study, TCR beta libraries were built with iRepertoire HTBI primers and CDR3-region Arm-PCR. From the multiplex PCR reads, TCRdb called clonotypes with MiXCR, one entry per CDR3 protein. The sample includes hundreds of thousands of distinct CDR3 sequences, roughly 13% of them seen just once. This sample also appeared in a second study, on T cells in Graves' hyperthyroidism and ophthalmopathy.

The specimen comprised peripheral blood mononuclear cells (PBMCs), sampled at new diagnosis, from a patient treated with antithyroid drugs. The receptors were sampled from a young man with Graves disease.

This clonotype was seen repeatedly, ten times or more. The chain is built from TRBV10-3 and TRBJ1-4, with 8 nucleotides matching TRBD1. The CDR3 contains 15 residues. Per germline, CDR1 ENHRY and CDR2 SYGVKD. J was trimmed by 5 bases and V by 4 bases; bases with no gene match: 6. This CDR3 is CAISGDRTGNEKLFF. The DNA for the CDR3 is TGTGCCATCAGTGGAGACAGGACAGGGAATGAAAAACTGTTTTTT.

This rearrangement joins TRBV6-2 or TRBV6-3 to TRBJ1-2, with TRBD1 identical over 7 bases. This CDR3 is built from 13 residues. Germline V gives CDR1 MNHEY, CDR2 SVGEGT. V trimming: 2 bases; J trimming: 3 bases; junction bases outside the gene matches: 0. The chain's CDR3 is CASSYRGHYGYTF. DNA of the CDR3: TGTGCCAGCAGTTACAGGGGGCACTATGGCTACACCTTC.

This clonotype appeared a few times. The junction departs from the called germline gene at one end, perhaps through a read error. The genes are TRBV25-1 and TRBJ2-4; unclear D gene. Germline V gives CDR1 MGHDK, CDR2 SYGVNS. The CDR3 contains 14 residues. The CDR3 sequence: CASSELHQQNLQYF. The CDR3 nucleotides read TGTGCCAGCAGTGAATTGCACCAACAAAACCTTCAGTACTTC.

In its sample, this clonotype was seen many times. The CDR3 sequence is CASRLGGTANHEQYF. The CDR3 DNA reads TGTGCCAGCAGGCTGGGCGGGACAGCTAACCACGAGCAGTACTTC. The chain has TRBV12-3 or TRBV12-4 and TRBJ2-7; tentatively, D is TRBD1 (7 bases). V lost 6 bases and J lost 5, with 20 bases in between. The CDR3 is 15 residues long.

The gene calls are TRBV18 and TRBJ2-7; D uncertain. Germline V lookup: CDR1 KGHSH, CDR2 LQKENI. This CDR3 comprises 14 residues. V lost 3 bases and J 5 bases, leaving 14 bases between the germline ends. The CDR3 region is CASSPFVGYDEQYF. CDR3 DNA sequence: TGTGCCAGCTCACCTTTTGTGGGGTACGACGAGCAGTACTTC.

This clonotype was seen many times. The gene calls are TRBV2 and TRBJ2-5, with TRBD1 as a possible D gene (5 bases). The germline V gene has CDR1 SNHLY and CDR2 FYNNEI. V was clipped by 6 bases and J by 0 bases, with 8 bases between them. The CDR3 is 13 residues long. The CDR3 here is CASSQGYQETQYF. CDR3 bases: TGTGCCAGCAGCCAGGGCTACCAAGAGACCCAGTACTTC.

This clonotype was found many times. The J gene is TRBJ2-3, the V gene TRBV7-9; 8 bases map to TRBD2. Germline CDR1 is SEHNR and CDR2 is FQNEAQ (reference sequence). The V segment lost 3 bases and the J segment 4 bases; nucleotides outside the gene matches: 6. The CDR3 covers 15 residues. The CDR3 sequence: CASSFPRLAPDTQYF. CDR3 coding DNA: TGTGCCAGCAGCTTTCCGCGACTAGCGCCAGATACGCAGTATTTT.

The chain has TRBV6-5 and TRBJ1-2; D is unresolved. CDR1 is MNHEY, CDR2 SVGAGI, per germline. This CDR3 has 13 amino acids. Trimming took off 4 bases at V and 6 bases at J, with 12 bases between the two ends. The CDR3 here is CASSFGRGNGYTF. In DNA form, the CDR3 reads TGTGCCAGCAGTTTTGGGAGAGGTAATGGCTACACCTTC.

This clonotype was counted ten times or more. The chain employs TRBV12-5 and TRBJ1-5, with TRBD1 matching 7 bases. The CDR3 runs 13 residues. Germline trimming cut 8 bases from V and 3 bases from J; bases unmatched to any gene: 4. In germline, CDR1 is LGHNT, CDR2 FRNRAP. CDR3 protein: CASRQGYNQPQHF. For the CDR3, the DNA is TGTGCTAGTAGACAGGGATACAATCAGCCCCAGCATTTT.

In this sample, this clonotype turned up a few times. The chain combines TRBV20-1 with TRBJ1-3; D gene unclear. The CDR3 covers 13 residues. Germline CDR1 DFQATT, CDR2 SNEGSKA (reference sequence). V shed 3 bases and J shed 0 bases, with 6 bases lying between them. Written as DNA, the CDR3 is TGCAGTGCTAGTGCAGACTCTGGAAACACCATATATTTT. Amino acid sequence: CSASADSGNTIYF.

This clonotype was counted ten times or more. The CDR3 loop reads CASFRFTGELFF. For the CDR3, the DNA is TGTGCCAGCTTCCGGTTCACCGGGGAGCTGTTTTTT. This sequence joins TRBV7-8 and TRBJ2-2; D gene uncertain. This CDR3 spans 12 amino acids. The V gene's germline CDR1 is SGHVS and CDR2 FQNEAQ. V lost 8 bases and J 4 bases, leaving 8 bases between the germline ends.